The 23 T cell receptor beta chains in this list originate from one sample, sequenced in a study of OX40 agonist ivuxolimab in advanced cancers. This table comes from immunoSEQ multiplex PCR, and its TCRdb copy is limited to in-frame clones, with some not included. The sample carries tens of thousands of clones, approximately 90% recorded once. The source was CD4+ or CD8+ T cells sorted from blood, collected in a trial of the OX40 agonist ivuxolimab. These receptors originate from an adult with an advanced solid tumor such as melanoma, head and neck, liver or kidney cancer.

The V and J genes are TRBV29-1 and TRBJ2-1; D unresolved. The length of the CDR3 is 13 residues. V was pared by 1 base and J by 9 bases, with 13 bases between. The germline V gene has CDR1 SQVTM and CDR2 ANQGSEA. The DNA for the CDR3 is TGCAGCGTTGAAGCCTCCCTCCTGGGTGAGCAGTTCTTC. Translated: CSVEASLLGEQFF.

Concerning this clone itself: Given the absence of the conserved phenylalanine or tryptophan at the CDR3 end, a read error is likely. The J gene is TRBJ1-6, the V gene TRBV11-2; D uncertain. Trimming stripped 10 bases from V and 10 bases from J, with 17 bases between. The germline V gene encodes CDR1 SGHAT and CDR2 FQNNGV. The length of the CDR3 is 13 residues. The CDR3 DNA follows: TGTGCCACCAGGACGATTGTGGGCTCACCCCTCCACCTT. Translated: CATRTIVGSPLHL.

A few counts support this clone. V gene TRBV20-1 combines with J gene TRBJ1-1, with D hard to call. This CDR3 comprises 11 residues. V was clipped by 4 bases and J by 1 base, with 4 bases between them. Germline CDR1 DFQATT, CDR2 SNEGSKA (reference sequence). The CDR3 spells CSAKANTEAFF. The CDR3 nucleotides read TGCAGTGCTAAGGCGAACACTGAAGCTTTCTTT.

This chain uses TRBV5-6 with TRBJ1-1; D call uncertain. Trimming removed 0 bases at V and 1 base at J, with 4 bases between. The V gene's germline CDR1 is SGHDT and CDR2 YYEEEE. CDR3 length: 13 amino acids. The CDR3: CASSLVRNTEAFF. The CDR3 nucleotides read TGTGCCAGCAGCTTGGTTCGGAACACTGAAGCTTTCTTT.

The chain is built from TRBV9 and TRBJ1-4; no firm D call. The V gene's germline CDR1 is SGDLS and CDR2 YYNGEE. With 4 bases removed from V and 0 bases from J, the gap between germline ends came to 10 bases. This CDR3 region has 15 residues. As DNA, the CDR3 is TGTGCCAGCAGCCCTTCCGGAACAACTAATGAAAAACTGTTTTTT. This gives the protein CASSPSGTTNEKLFF.

The CDR3 sequence is CASSLRHYGYTF. Here the CDR3 DNA reads TGTGCCAGCAGCTTGAGGCACTATGGCTACACCTTC. The rearrangement links TRBV5-4 to TRBJ1-2; D call uncertain. V lost 1 base and J lost 3, with 4 bases in between. Germline CDR1 SGHNT, CDR2 YYREEE (reference sequence). The CDR3 is 12 amino acids.

J is TRBJ2-1 and V is TRBV19; D might be TRBD2 (5 bases). CDR3 length equals 14 residues. Germline lookup yields CDR1 LNHDA and CDR2 SQIVND (reference sequence). V shed 6 bases and J shed 7 bases, with 16 bases lying between them. CDR3 nucleotides: TGTGCCAGTAGCCGGGATCCCCGATTGAATGAGCAGTTCTTC. This encodes CASSRDPRLNEQFF.

This chain connects TRBV5-1 to TRBJ2-3; TRBD1 aligns across 7 bases. This CDR3 has 14 amino acids. Trimming removed 4 bases from V and 4 bases from J; junction bases left unmatched: 6. CDR1 is SGHRS, CDR2 YFSETQ, per germline. CDR3 sequence reads: CASSQSTGPDTQYF. The CDR3 bases are TGCGCCAGCAGCCAGTCGACAGGGCCAGATACGCAGTATTTT. The full variable domain, with the rest looked up from reference TRBV5-1 and TRBJ2-3, is KAGVTQTPRYLIKTRGQQVTLSCSPISGHRSVSWYQQTPGQGLQFLFEYFSETQRNKGNFPGRFSGRQFSNSRSEMNVSTLELGDSALYLCASSQSTGPDTQYFGPGTRLTVL.

The chain couples TRBV5-1 to TRBJ2-1; D is perhaps TRBD1 or TRBD2 (6 bases each). The ends were cut back, 0 bases at V and 6 bases at J, with 16 bases in the middle. The CDR3 has 16 residues. Germline V gene sequence: CDR1 SGHRS, CDR2 YFSETQ. The DNA for the CDR3 is TGCGCCAGCAGCTTGGATAGGGGGGTCGTTTTCAATGAGCAGTTCTTC. Its translation: CASSLDRGVVFNEQFF.

This clone was recorded a few times. The chain links TRBV7-3 to TRBJ2-7; TRBD1 or TRBD2 may be the D gene (5 bases each). Germline lookup yields CDR1 SGHTA and CDR2 FQGTGA. V was cut by 1 base and J by 5 bases, with 6 bases left in between. The CDR3 contains 12 residues. The CDR3 DNA is TGTGCCAGCAGCTTAATGGGGGACGAGCAGTACTTC. It yields the protein CASSLMGDEQYF.

This clone has just one count. The chain uses TRBV4-1 and TRBJ2-1; D remains unclear. Trimming took 5 bases from V and 0 from J, leaving 17 bases between them. Per the germline V gene, CDR1 is MGHRA and CDR2 is YSYEKL. CDR3 length equals 17 residues. CDR3 nucleotide sequence: TGCGCCAGCAGCGTAAGGGCATTGTTGAGCTCCTACAATGAGCAGTTCTTC. The encoded protein is CASSVRALLSSYNEQFF.

CDR3 region: CASKLVYSNQPQHF. The CDR3 DNA reads as TGTGCCAGCAAGTTGGTTTATAGCAATCAGCCCCAGCATTTT. The chain combines TRBV6-1 with TRBJ1-5; D gene unclear. The V end lost 7 bases, the J end lost 0 bases, and 10 bases lay between the germline ends. The CDR3 is 14 amino acids. CDR1 MNHNS and CDR2 SASEGT come from the germline V gene.

The gene calls are TRBV7-9 and TRBJ1-3, with D possibly being TRBD1 (5 bases). The CDR3 loop spans 15 amino acids. CDR1 and CDR2 from the germline V gene are SEHNR and FQNEAQ (reference sequence). V lost 10 bases and J 3 bases, leaving 19 bases between the germline ends. This chain's CDR3 is CATLGAGSDGNTIYF. The CDR3 region has the DNA TGTGCCACCCTTGGGGCGGGTTCGGATGGAAACACCATATATTTT.

The chain employs TRBV5-1 and TRBJ1-1; the match to TRBD1 covers 8 bases. This CDR3 comprises 15 residues. Trimming at V came to 0 bases and at J to 3 bases, leaving 4 bases not matched to a gene. Germline loops: CDR1 SGHRS, CDR2 YFSETQ. The CDR3 protein is CASSLAGQGDTEAFF. In DNA form, the CDR3 reads TGCGCCAGCAGCTTGGCCGGACAGGGAGACACTGAAGCTTTCTTT. Combining the CDR3 with reference TRBV5-1 and TRBJ1-1 gives the whole variable domain KAGVTQTPRYLIKTRGQQVTLSCSPISGHRSVSWYQQTPGQGLQFLFEYFSETQRNKGNFPGRFSGRQFSNSRSEMNVSTLELGDSALYLCASSLAGQGDTEAFFGQGTRLTVV.

The chain has TRBV7-8 and TRBJ1-2, with D perhaps TRBD1 (6 bases). CDR1 SGHVS and CDR2 FQNEAQ come from the germline V gene. Trimming stripped 1 base from V and 12 bases from J, with 12 bases between. The CDR3 length is 12 residues. In DNA form, the CDR3 reads TGTGCCAGCAGCTTAGGGGGGGGGCGAAACACCTTC. Its translation: CASSLGGGRNTF.

The chain joins TRBV19 to TRBJ2-1; D is perhaps TRBD1 or TRBD2 (5 bases each). Germline V gene lookup returns CDR1 LNHDA and CDR2 SQIVND (reference sequence). CDR3 length equals 15 residues. V lost 0 bases to trimming and J lost 5 bases, with 11 bases between them. This CDR3 is CASSIEPGRNNEQFF. DNA for the CDR3: TGTGCCAGTAGTATAGAACCGGGACGGAACAATGAGCAGTTCTTC.

The chain joins TRBV6-6 to TRBJ2-2; D not resolved. The V end lost 5 bases, the J end lost 5 bases, and 15 bases lay between the germline ends. CDR1 MNHNY and CDR2 SVGAGI come from the germline V gene (reference sequence). The CDR3 loop spans 15 amino acids. DNA of the CDR3: TGTGCCAGCAGTCCCGGACCGGACCCGACCGGGGAGCTGTTTTTT. Its protein product is CASSPGPDPTGELFF.

In its sample, this clone was seen a few times. V and J are TRBV19 and TRBJ1-5, with TRBD1 identical over 8 bases. After removal of 7 bases from V and 13 bases from J, the junction contained 9 bases not matched to a gene. The CDR3 has 12 residues. Per germline, CDR1 LNHDA and CDR2 SQIVND (reference sequence). The CDR3 spells CASTPDRGPQHF. For the CDR3, the DNA is TGTGCCAGTACCCCCGACAGGGGCCCACAGCATTTT.

The rearrangement joins TRBV5-1 to TRBJ2-3, with D perhaps matching TRBD2 (6 bases). V lost 4 bases, J lost 4 bases, and 10 bases lay in between. The V gene's germline CDR1 is SGHRS and CDR2 YFSETQ. CDR3 size: 13 residues. CDR3 DNA: TGCGCCAGCAGCCGACTAGAATCAGATACGCAGTATTTT. Encoded protein: CASSRLESDTQYF.

This rearrangement joins TRBV19 to TRBJ1-1, with TRBD1 identical over 9 bases. J gave up 4 bases and V 9 bases, and 6 bases lay outside the gene matches. The CDR3 is made up of 13 amino acids. The germline CDR1 and CDR2 sequences are LNHDA and SQIVND (reference sequence). CDR3 sequence reads: CASLQGAVTEAFF. In DNA, the CDR3 is TGTGCCAGCCTACAGGGGGCAGTCACTGAAGCTTTCTTT.

This clone was observed a handful of times. This CDR3 is also generated by other DNA sequences in the sample. The V gene is TRBV29-1, the J gene TRBJ2-5, with TRBD2 matching over 12 bases. This CDR3 comprises 14 residues. V shed 5 bases, J shed 7 bases, and the junction held 8 bases outside the gene matches. Germline V gives CDR1 SQVTM, CDR2 ANQGSEA. In nucleotides, the CDR3 is TGCAGCGTTATGACTAGCGGGGGCAGCGGGACCCAGTACTTC. Translation: CSVMTSGGSGTQYF.

This chain links TRBV29-1 with TRBJ2-1; 8 positions agree with TRBD2. With 6 bases clipped from V and 0 bases from J, the junction kept 1 base outside the gene matches. Germline V gives CDR1 SQVTM, CDR2 ANQGSEA. The CDR3 totals 13 residues. This CDR3 reads CSVAGGSYNEQFF. The CDR3 bases are TGCAGCGTGGCGGGGGGCTCCTACAATGAGCAGTTCTTC.

The chain has TRBV5-1 and TRBJ2-1, with no clear D. Trimming shortened V by 4 bases and J by 8 bases, and 19 bases separated the two germline ends. Germline V gene data show CDR1 as SGHRS and CDR2 as YFSETQ. The CDR3 runs 15 residues. CDR3 nucleotides: TGCGCCAGCAGCCCAAGGCCCTCGGGTCCCGATGAGCAGTTCTTC. It specifies CASSPRPSGPDEQFF. Complete variable domain (other parts from reference TRBV5-1 and TRBJ2-1): KAGVTQTPRYLIKTRGQQVTLSCSPISGHRSVSWYQQTPGQGLQFLFEYFSETQRNKGNFPGRFSGRQFSNSRSEMNVSTLELGDSALYLCASSPRPSGPDEQFFGPGTRLTVL.